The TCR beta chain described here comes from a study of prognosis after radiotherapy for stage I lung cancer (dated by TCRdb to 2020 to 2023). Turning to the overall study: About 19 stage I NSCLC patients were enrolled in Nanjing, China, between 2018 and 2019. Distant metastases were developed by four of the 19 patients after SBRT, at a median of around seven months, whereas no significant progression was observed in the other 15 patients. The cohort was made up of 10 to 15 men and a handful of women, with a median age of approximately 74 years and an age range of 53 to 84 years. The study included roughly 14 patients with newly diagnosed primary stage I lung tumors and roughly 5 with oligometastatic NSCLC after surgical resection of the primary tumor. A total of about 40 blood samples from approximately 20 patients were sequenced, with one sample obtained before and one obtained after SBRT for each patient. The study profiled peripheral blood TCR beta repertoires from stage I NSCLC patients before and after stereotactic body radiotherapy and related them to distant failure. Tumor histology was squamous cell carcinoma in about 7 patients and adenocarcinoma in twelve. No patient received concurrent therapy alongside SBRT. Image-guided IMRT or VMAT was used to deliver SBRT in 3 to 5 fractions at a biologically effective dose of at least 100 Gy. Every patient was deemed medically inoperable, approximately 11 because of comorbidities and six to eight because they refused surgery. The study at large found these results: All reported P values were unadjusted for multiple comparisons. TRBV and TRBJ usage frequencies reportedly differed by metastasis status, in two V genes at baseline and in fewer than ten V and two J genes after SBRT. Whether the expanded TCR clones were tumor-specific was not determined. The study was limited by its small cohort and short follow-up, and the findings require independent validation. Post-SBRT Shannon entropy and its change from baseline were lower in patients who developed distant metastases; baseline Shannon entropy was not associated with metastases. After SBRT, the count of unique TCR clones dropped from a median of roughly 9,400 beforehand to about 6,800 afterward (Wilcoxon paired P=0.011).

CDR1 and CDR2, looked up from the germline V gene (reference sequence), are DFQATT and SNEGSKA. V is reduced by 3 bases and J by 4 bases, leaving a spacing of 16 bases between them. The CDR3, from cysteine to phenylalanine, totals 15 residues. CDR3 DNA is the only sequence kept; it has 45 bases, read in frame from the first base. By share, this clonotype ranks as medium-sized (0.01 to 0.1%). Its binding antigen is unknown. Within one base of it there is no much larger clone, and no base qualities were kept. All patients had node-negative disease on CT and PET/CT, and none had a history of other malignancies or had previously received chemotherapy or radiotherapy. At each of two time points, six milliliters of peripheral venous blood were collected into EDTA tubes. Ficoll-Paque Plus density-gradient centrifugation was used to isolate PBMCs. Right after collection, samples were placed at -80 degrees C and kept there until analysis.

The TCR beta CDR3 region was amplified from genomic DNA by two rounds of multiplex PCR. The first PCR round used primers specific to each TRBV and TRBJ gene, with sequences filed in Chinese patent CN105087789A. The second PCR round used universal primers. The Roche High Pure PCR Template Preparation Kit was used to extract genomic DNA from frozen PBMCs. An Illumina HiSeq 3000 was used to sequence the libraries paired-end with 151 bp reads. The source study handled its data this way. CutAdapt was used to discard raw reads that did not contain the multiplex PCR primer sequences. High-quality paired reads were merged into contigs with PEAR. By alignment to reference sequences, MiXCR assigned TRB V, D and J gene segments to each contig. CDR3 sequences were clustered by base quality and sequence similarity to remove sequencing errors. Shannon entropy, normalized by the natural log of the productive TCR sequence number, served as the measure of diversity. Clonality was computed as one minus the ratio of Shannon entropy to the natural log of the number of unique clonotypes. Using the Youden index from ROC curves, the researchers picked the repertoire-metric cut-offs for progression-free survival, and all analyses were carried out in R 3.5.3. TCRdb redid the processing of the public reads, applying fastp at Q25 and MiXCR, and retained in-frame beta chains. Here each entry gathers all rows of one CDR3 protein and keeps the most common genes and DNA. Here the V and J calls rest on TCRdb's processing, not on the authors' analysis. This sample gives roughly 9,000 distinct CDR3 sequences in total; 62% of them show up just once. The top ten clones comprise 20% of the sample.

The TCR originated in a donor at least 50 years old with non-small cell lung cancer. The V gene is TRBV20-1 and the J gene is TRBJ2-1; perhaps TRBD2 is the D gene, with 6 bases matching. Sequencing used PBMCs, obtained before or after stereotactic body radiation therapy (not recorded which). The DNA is TGCAGTGCTAGTCGTCGGGAGAAGTTTTACAATGAGCAGTTCTTC. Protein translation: CSASRREKFYNEQFF.